This entry concerns a single T cell receptor (beta chain). Antigen: not known. These data originate in a study of multiple sclerosis patients with progressive multifocal leukoencephalopathy. Trimming pared 3 bases from V and 8 bases from J, leaving 7 bases between. The CDR3 runs 11 residues. Per germline, CDR1 MNHNS and CDR2 SASEGT. General study points: Less diverse TRB repertoires were suggested in most PML patients.

Each PCR contained spiked synthetic TR CDR3 controls spanning every V-J pairing. Libraries were prepared by immunoSEQ multiplex PCR; TCRdb keeps only in-frame clonotypes and omits some of them. Among about 31,000 clones listed, around 85% were seen once. This sample's time point: time of PML onset. Specimen: PBMCs, collected from a patient treated with natalizumab. The clonotype originates from a woman in her 30s with progressive multifocal leukoencephalopathy. This sequence joins TRBV6-1 and TRBJ1-2; no clear D. In DNA, the CDR3 is TGTGCCAGCAGTGACTTTAGGGGCTACACCTTC. Translating gives CASSDFRGYTF.